These 26 T cell receptor beta chains came from one sample sequenced in a study of cytomegalovirus exposure and HLA in healthy donors. PCR primers comprised 60 Vbeta and 13 Jbeta primers. Here immunoSEQ multiplex PCR was the method, and the copy in TCRdb shows in-frame clones only, minus some. Of over 85,000 clones in the sample, 77% were seen once. The material sequenced was PBMCs. The receptors derive from a female donor in good health and CMV-seronegative.

This chain joins TRBV7-9 and TRBJ1-3; D call uncertain. Trimming took 9 bases from V and 0 from J, leaving 9 bases between them. CDR1 is SEHNR, CDR2 FQNEAQ, per germline (reference sequence). This CDR3 has 13 amino acids. In DNA form, the CDR3 reads TGTGCCAGTTCCATTGTCTCTGGAAACACCATATATTTT. Translating it yields CASSIVSGNTIYF.

This chain connects TRBV7-3 to TRBJ2-1; D not resolved. Germline values: CDR1 SGHTA, CDR2 FQGTGA. Trimming stripped 1 base from V and 3 bases from J, with 10 bases between. The CDR3 spans 15 residues. CDR3 bases: TGTGCCAGCAGCTTAAGGCGGTCGGGCTACAATGAGCAGTTCTTC. Its translation is CASSLRRSGYNEQFF.

CDR3 residues: CASSSQRTGMNTEAFF. In DNA form, the CDR3 reads TGTGCCAGCAGCTCCCAAAGGACAGGGATGAACACTGAAGCTTTCTTT. The V call is TRBV7-8, the J call TRBJ1-1; 8 nucleotides agree with TRBD1. There are 16 residues in the CDR3. CDR1 SGHVS and CDR2 FQNEAQ come from the germline V gene. J gave up 0 bases and V 4 bases, and 7 bases lay outside the gene matches.

This CDR3 reads CAWSGPRSNEQFF. DNA for the CDR3: TGTGCCTGGAGTGGACCGCGGAGCAATGAGCAGTTCTTC. The chain has TRBV30 and TRBJ2-1; no definite D call. CDR1 and CDR2 (germline): GTSNPN, SVGIG (reference sequence). Trimming took off 1 base at V and 6 bases at J, with 10 bases between the two ends. The CDR3 contains 13 residues.

This chain uses TRBV5-1 with TRBJ1-2, with D maybe TRBD1 (6 bases). Per the germline V gene, CDR1 is SGHRS and CDR2 is YFSETQ. The CDR3 totals 13 residues. V dropped 0 bases and J dropped 6 bases, with 9 bases sitting between them. Here the CDR3 DNA reads TGCGCCAGCAGCTTGGATTGGGGGCATGGCTACACCTTC. This translates into CASSLDWGHGYTF.

This chain uses TRBV19 with TRBJ1-1, with D possibly TRBD1 on 6 matching bases. Trimming removed 6 bases from V and 6 bases from J, with 17 bases in between. This CDR3 is built from 14 residues. Germline CDR1 reads LNHDA; CDR2 reads SQIVND (reference sequence). The CDR3 reads CASSHRALGPEAFF. The CDR3 DNA reads as TGTGCCAGTAGCCACAGGGCCTTAGGCCCTGAAGCTTTCTTT.

V gene TRBV5-1 combines with J gene TRBJ2-1; 12 nucleotides match TRBD2. Germline values: CDR1 SGHRS, CDR2 YFSETQ. This CDR3 region has 15 residues. With 1 base clipped from V and 8 bases from J, the junction kept 4 bases outside the gene matches. CDR3 nucleotides: TGCGCCAGCAGCTTGCTAGCGGGAGGGCCGGATGAGCAGTTCTTC. Protein: CASSLLAGGPDEQFF.

The rearrangement joins TRBV7-9 to TRBJ1-2; D remains ambiguous. With 5 bases removed from V and 0 bases from J, the gap between germline ends came to 10 bases. Looked up from germline, CDR1 is SEHNR and CDR2 is FQNEAQ (reference sequence). The CDR3 has 14 residues. CDR3 loop: CASSKQMANYGYTF. In nucleotides, the CDR3 is TGTGCCAGCAGCAAACAGATGGCTAACTATGGCTACACCTTC.

The J gene is TRBJ2-7, the V gene TRBV5-1; perhaps TRBD1 as D (5 bases). The CDR3 consists of 14 residues. The germline V and J ends were trimmed by 4 bases and 4 bases, with 15 bases remaining between them. Germline V gives CDR1 SGHRS, CDR2 YFSETQ. The CDR3 DNA sequence: TGCGCCAGCAGCCCCTCCAGGGTGGAGTACGAGCAGTACTTC. Translation gives CASSPSRVEYEQYF. The whole variable domain, filled in from reference TRBV5-1 and TRBJ2-7, reads KAGVTQTPRYLIKTRGQQVTLSCSPISGHRSVSWYQQTPGQGLQFLFEYFSETQRNKGNFPGRFSGRQFSNSRSEMNVSTLELGDSALYLCASSPSRVEYEQYFGPGTRLTVT.

This chain joins TRBV15 and TRBJ1-1; D remains ambiguous. The CDR3 is made up of 15 amino acids. The V and J ends lost 4 bases and 4 bases respectively, with 16 bases between them. Germline loops: CDR1 LNHNV, CDR2 YYDKDF (reference sequence). The CDR3 DNA reads TGTGCCACCAGCACAACCGGGGTCAAAGGCACTGAAGCTTTCTTT. Translating gives CATSTTGVKGTEAFF.

The V gene is TRBV11-2, the J gene TRBJ2-3, with D perhaps TRBD2 (6 bases). Trimming left V 5 bases short and J 7 bases short, with 13 bases between. Germline V gene sequence: CDR1 SGHAT, CDR2 FQNNGV. CDR3 size: 13 residues. CDR3: CASSHGSPNTQYF. CDR3 in DNA: TGTGCCAGCAGCCACGGGAGCCCGAATACGCAGTATTTT.

The V and J genes are TRBV4-2 and TRBJ1-5; D call uncertain. Germline assignment: CDR1 LGHNA and CDR2 YNFKEQ. The CDR3 covers 15 residues. V dropped 1 base and J dropped 0 bases, with 7 bases sitting between them. The CDR3 spells CASSQGGLSNQPQHF. The CDR3 DNA reads TGTGCCAGCAGCCAAGGAGGGCTTAGCAATCAGCCCCAGCATTTT.

This chain uses TRBV25-1 with TRBJ2-5; D not certain. This CDR3 spans 15 amino acids. V was clipped by 1 base and J by 2 bases, with 11 bases between them. CDR1 is MGHDK, CDR2 SYGVNS, per germline. CDR3 residues: CASSELGSPQETQYF. In nucleotides, the CDR3 is TGTGCCAGCAGTGAATTGGGCAGCCCTCAAGAGACCCAGTACTTC.

V gene TRBV7-9 combines with J gene TRBJ2-2; 10 bases line up with TRBD1. The CDR3 loop spans 13 amino acids. Trimming cost V 11 bases and J 3 bases; bases outside gene matches: 3. Germline V gene data show CDR1 as SEHNR and CDR2 as FQNEAQ (reference sequence). CDR3 residues: CAGGQGDTGELFF. The CDR3 DNA sequence: TGTGCCGGCGGACAGGGGGACACCGGGGAGCTGTTTTTT.

CDR3 protein: CASSSGQGFVKTEAFF. CDR3 DNA: TGTGCCAGCTCATCCGGACAGGGCTTCGTAAAAACTGAAGCTTTCTTT. The genes are TRBV18 and TRBJ1-1; the match to TRBD1 covers 8 bases. J was trimmed by 5 bases and V by 5 bases; bases with no gene match: 13. This CDR3 is 16 amino acids long. The germline gives CDR1 KGHSH, CDR2 LQKENI.

This clone was seen a handful of times. The V gene is TRBV10-3, the J gene TRBJ2-2, with 9 bases lining up with TRBD2. Trimming cost V 6 bases and J 3 bases; bases outside gene matches: 5. CDR3 size: 15 residues. Per germline, CDR1 ENHRY and CDR2 SYGVKD. In nucleotides, the CDR3 is TGTGCCATCAGATTTAGCGGGGGATACACCGGGGAGCTGTTTTTT. Its translation is CAIRFSGGYTGELFF.

This rearrangement joins TRBV7-9 to TRBJ2-7, with a possible D match to TRBD2 (5 bases). V shed 1 base and J shed 5 bases, with 6 bases lying between them. The CDR3 contains 12 residues. CDR1 is SEHNR and CDR2 is FQNEAQ in the germline V gene (reference sequence). In DNA, the CDR3 is TGTGCCAGCAGCTTAGGTAGCGACGAGCAGTACTTC. Its protein product is CASSLGSDEQYF.

The gene calls are TRBV2 and TRBJ2-7, with TRBD2 identical over 8 bases. J gave up 1 base and V 4 bases, and 6 bases lay outside the gene matches. Looked up from germline, CDR1 is SNHLY and CDR2 is FYNNEI. The CDR3 extends over 15 amino acids. The CDR3 DNA is TGTGCCAGCAGTGTCTTCGGGGGGGGGTCCTACGAGCAGTACTTC. Amino acid sequence: CASSVFGGGSYEQYF.

Of note for this clone: One end of the junction varies from germline; a read error may be responsible. This rearrangement joins TRBV9 to TRBJ2-7; the D gene is possibly TRBD2 (6 bases). CDR1 and CDR2 from the germline V gene are SGDLS and YYNGEE. CDR3 length equals 15 residues. The CDR3 here is CASSVGPSESYEPYF. In DNA, the CDR3 is TGTGCCAGCAGCGTAGGGCCTAGCGAATCCTACGAGCCGTACTTC.

V gene TRBV30 combines with J gene TRBJ1-3; no clear D. V was shortened by 1 base and J by 0 bases, with 10 bases between the two germline ends. The CDR3 consists of 15 residues. CDR1 is GTSNPN, CDR2 SVGIG, per germline (reference sequence). The CDR3 spells CAWSAVGISGNTIYF. CDR3 nucleotides: TGTGCCTGGAGTGCGGTCGGGATCTCTGGAAACACCATATATTTT.

This clone was observed a few times. J is TRBJ2-5 and V is TRBV6-6; D call uncertain. V lost 7 bases and J lost 2, with 5 bases in between. The CDR3 sequence is 11 residues long. The V gene's germline CDR1 is MNHNY and CDR2 SVGAGI (reference sequence). The DNA for the CDR3 is TGTGCCAGCACTATTCAAGAGACCCAGTACTTC. It specifies CASTIQETQYF.

The chain employs TRBV5-5 and TRBJ1-1, with TRBD1 matching over 8 bases. Looked up from germline, CDR1 is SGHKS and CDR2 is YYEKEE (reference sequence). V shed 1 base and J 0 bases; nucleotides not matched to a gene: 14. There are 19 residues in the CDR3. CDR3: CASSLSYLGQGRMNTEAFF. CDR3 nucleotide sequence: TGTGCCAGCAGCTTGAGTTATTTAGGACAGGGACGGATGAACACTGAAGCTTTCTTT.

The chain employs TRBV11-2 and TRBJ1-6, with 8 bases identical to TRBD1. Germline CDR1 and CDR2: SGHAT and FQNNGV. The ends lost 3 bases at V and 10 bases at J; junction bases unmatched: 8. This CDR3 region has 15 residues. CDR3 nucleotides: TGTGCCAGCAGCTTGCAGGGGGCGAAGAGGTCACCCCTCCACTTT. Its translation: CASSLQGAKRSPLHF.

V gene TRBV19 combines with J gene TRBJ2-2, with 9 bases lining up with TRBD1. Trimming cost V 7 bases and J 0 bases; bases outside gene matches: 6. The CDR3 is 16 residues long. Germline loops: CDR1 LNHDA, CDR2 SQIVND (reference sequence). The chain's CDR3 is CASIGGTGTNTGELFF. CDR3 coding DNA: TGTGCCAGTATCGGCGGGACAGGGACGAACACCGGGGAGCTGTTTTTT.

The chain employs TRBV9 and TRBJ2-5; possibly TRBD2 for D (5 bases). Per germline, CDR1 SGDLS and CDR2 YYNGEE. The CDR3 runs to 14 residues. V was pared by 4 bases and J by 3 bases, with 13 bases between. The CDR3 sequence: CASSPSTAKETQYF. CDR3 in DNA: TGTGCCAGCAGCCCTAGCACGGCCAAAGAGACCCAGTACTTC.

This clone was counted a single time. The V gene is TRBV6-1, the J gene TRBJ2-1, with TRBD2 matching 7 bases. In germline, CDR1 is MNHNS, CDR2 SASEGT. The CDR3 totals 14 residues. V was pared by 3 bases and J by 5 bases, with 4 bases of the junction left unmatched. This CDR3 is CASSDGLADNEQFF. In DNA, the CDR3 is TGTGCCAGCAGTGATGGTCTAGCGGACAATGAGCAGTTCTTC.